The following is a TCR beta chain sequence with its context. The CDR3 is 15 residues long. The germline V gene has CDR1 SEHNR and CDR2 FQNEAQ (reference sequence). V lost 2 bases, J lost 3 bases, and 10 bases lay in between. TCRdb's copy holds only in-frame clones and misses some; the assay was immunoSEQ multiplex PCR. In the table there are about 28,000 clones, 80% to 85% of which are singletons. The sample is drawn from a study of OX40 agonist ivuxolimab in advanced cancers. Background on the study: A diagnosis of hepatocellular carcinoma, melanoma, renal cell or head and neck cancer was present in dose-escalation patients. Enrollees could have had prior anti-PD-1, anti-PD-L1 or anti-CTLA-4 therapy, which approximately 40% had received.

The chain recombines TRBV7-9 with TRBJ1-4; a possible D gene is TRBD1 (5 bases). This receptor was taken from an adult with an advanced solid tumor such as melanoma, head and neck, liver or kidney cancer. Specimen: CD4+ or CD8+ T cells sorted from blood, collected in a trial of the OX40 agonist ivuxolimab. The CDR3 DNA reads TGTGCCAGCAGCTTATCGGCAGGGCCTAATGAAAAACTGTTTTTT. It encodes CASSLSAGPNEKLFF.